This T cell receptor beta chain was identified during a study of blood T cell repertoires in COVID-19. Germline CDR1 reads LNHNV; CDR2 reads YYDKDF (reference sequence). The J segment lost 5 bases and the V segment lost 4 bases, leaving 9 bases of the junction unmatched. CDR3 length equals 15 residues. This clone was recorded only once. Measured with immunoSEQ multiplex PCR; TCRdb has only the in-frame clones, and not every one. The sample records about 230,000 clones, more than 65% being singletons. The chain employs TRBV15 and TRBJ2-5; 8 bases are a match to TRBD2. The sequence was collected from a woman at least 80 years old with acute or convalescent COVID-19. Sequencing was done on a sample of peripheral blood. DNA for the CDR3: TGTGCCACCAGCACTCCCGGGACTAGAGGGGAGACCCAGTACTTC. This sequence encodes CATSTPGTRGETQYF.